These 4 T cell receptor beta chains were all obtained from the same sample, sequenced in a study of shared T cell receptors in the human thymus. TCRdb's table, derived via immunoSEQ multiplex PCR, lists solely in-frame clones and lacks some. The sample has hundreds of thousands of clones, around nine tenths seen once. These data also featured in a second study, about human thymus T cells.

Sequenced input: thymocytes. The receptors here all came from a boy in the first two years of life with a congenital heart defect.

This clone occurred once. The chain uses TRBV4-2 and TRBJ2-7; 8 nucleotides line up with TRBD2. V lost 1 base and J lost 1; bases outside the gene matches: 12. CDR1 is LGHNA and CDR2 is YNFKEQ in the germline V gene. The CDR3 loop spans 18 amino acids. This CDR3 is CASSQVIPMGLGSYEQYF. The CDR3 DNA reads TGTGCCAGCAGCCAAGTCATCCCCATGGGACTAGGGTCCTACGAGCAGTACTTC.

The V and J genes are TRBV5-5 and TRBJ1-1; D might be TRBD1 (5 bases). The V gene lost 4 bases and the J gene lost 2 bases, with 9 bases spanning the gap. Per the germline V gene, CDR1 is SGHKS and CDR2 is YYEKEE (reference sequence). CDR3 length: 13 amino acids. The CDR3 here is CASSEDINTEAFF. Here the CDR3 DNA reads TGTGCCAGCAGCGAGGACATTAACACTGAAGCTTTCTTT.

J is TRBJ2-1 and V is TRBV5-1, with TRBD2 matching over 7 bases. With 4 bases clipped from V and 0 bases from J, the junction kept 19 bases outside the gene matches. CDR1 is SGHRS, CDR2 YFSETQ, per germline. The CDR3 spans 20 residues. The CDR3 protein is CASSPPLRASGAFSYNEQFF. The CDR3 DNA is TGCGCCAGCAGCCCACCGCTTCGGGCGAGCGGGGCCTTCTCCTACAATGAGCAGTTCTTC.

The chain links TRBV28 to TRBJ2-1; D possibly corresponds to TRBD1 (6 bases). This CDR3 region has 16 residues. Trimming left V 5 bases short and J 5 bases short, with 19 bases between. The V gene's germline CDR1 is MDHEN and CDR2 SYDVKM. This CDR3 reads CASSHRERSLDNEQFF. CDR3 in DNA: TGTGCCAGCAGTCACAGGGAGAGGTCCCTCGACAATGAGCAGTTCTTC.